The 24 T cell receptor beta chains below come from one sample, sequenced in a study of blood T cells in healthy people across ages. Sample-barcoded 5' priming and a J-beta primer mix drove a second PCR of 7 to 11 cycles. TCRdb itself ran the 5' RACE reads through MiXCR, one entry per CDR3 protein. Of around 1,000,000 distinct CDR3 sequences listed, roughly a quarter are singletons. The same data also went into a second study, on T cells of mothers and their children.

Sequencing was done on a sample of blood. These receptor sequences come from a girl aged 2-10 years in good health.

This CDR3 reads CASSEQGAEQYF. CDR3 DNA: TGTGCCAGCAGCGAACAGGGGGCCGAGCAGTACTTC. This chain uses TRBV12-3 or TRBV12-4 with TRBJ2-7; 9 positions agree with TRBD1. This CDR3 region has 12 residues. With 6 bases clipped from V and 6 bases from J, the junction kept 3 bases outside the gene matches.

The CDR3 nucleotides are TGTGCCAGCAGCTCCGCAGAAAAACTGTTTTTT. Protein: CASSSAEKLFF. This rearrangement joins TRBV13 to TRBJ1-4; D not resolved. The CDR3 runs 11 residues. The germline V gene has CDR1 PRHDT and CDR2 FYEKMQ (reference sequence). V dropped 4 bases and J dropped 8 bases, with 5 bases sitting between them.

Comments on this clonotype: A far larger clone differs by one base, so this is likely a read error. The rearrangement joins TRBV20-1 to TRBJ2-7, with 9 bases fitting TRBD2. The V gene end was trimmed by 2 bases and the J gene end by 3 bases; junction bases not matched to a gene: 2. The CDR3 runs to 13 residues. Per the germline V gene, CDR1 is DFQATT and CDR2 is SNEGSKA (reference sequence). The CDR3 loop reads CSARTSGCYEQYF. In nucleotides, the CDR3 is TGCAGTGCTAGAACTAGCGGGTGCTACGAGCAGTACTTC.

The sample holds a few counts of this clonotype. The genes are TRBV28 and TRBJ2-1; 7 bases are shared with TRBD2. The DNA end is a closer match to TRBJ2-7, so the J assignment may be wrong. The CDR3 is 16 amino acids. Germline V gives CDR1 MDHEN, CDR2 SYDVKM. The CDR3 protein is CASSLSLQWGGYEQYF. The CDR3 region has the DNA TGTGCCAGCAGTTTGTCGCTACAGTGGGGGGGCTACGAGCAGTACTTC.

This clonotype appeared a few times. The chain recombines TRBV6-5 with TRBJ2-2; TRBD1 might be the D (5 bases). The CDR3 length is 12 residues. Trimming left V 8 bases short and J 6 bases short, with 10 bases between. Germline loops: CDR1 MNHEY, CDR2 SVGAGI. For the CDR3, the DNA is TGTGCCAGCTGCTACAGGCCCGGGGAGCTGTTTTTT. This codes for CASCYRPGELFF.

The V and J genes are TRBV7-8 and TRBJ2-7, with 9 positions matching TRBD2. Germline V gives CDR1 SGHVS, CDR2 FQNEAQ. The J segment lost 4 bases and the V segment lost 5 bases, leaving 3 bases of the junction unmatched. This CDR3 has 13 residues. This CDR3 is CASSIGLAYEQYF. For the CDR3, the DNA is TGTGCCAGCAGCATTGGACTAGCGTACGAGCAGTACTTC.

The chain carries TRBV3-1 and TRBJ1-1; tentative D call: TRBD1 (5 bases). V was cut by 4 bases and J by 1 base, with 10 bases left in between. CDR1 LGHDT and CDR2 YNNKEL come from the germline V gene (reference sequence). This CDR3 contains 14 residues. CDR3 in amino acids: CASSLRVANTEAFF. The CDR3 nucleotides read TGTGCCAGCAGCCTCAGGGTTGCGAACACTGAAGCTTTCTTT.

The chain is built from TRBV20-1 and TRBJ2-5; 10 nucleotides align to TRBD2. V shed 6 bases, J shed 1 base, and the junction held 5 bases outside the gene matches. The germline V gene has CDR1 DFQATT and CDR2 SNEGSKA (reference sequence). CDR3 size: 14 residues. The CDR3 bases are TGCAGTGCCCAACAGCGGGAGGGCCAAGAGACCCAGTACTTC. Translation gives CSAQQREGQETQYF.

This sequence joins TRBV27 and TRBJ2-7; 12 nucleotides align to TRBD2. The germline V gene has CDR1 MNHEY and CDR2 SMNVEV (reference sequence). This CDR3 has 16 amino acids. With 5 bases clipped from V and 6 bases from J, the junction kept 11 bases outside the gene matches. CDR3 residues: CASSPRLAGVGVEQYF. The CDR3 DNA reads as TGTGCCAGCAGTCCCCGACTAGCGGGAGTAGGGGTCGAGCAGTACTTC.

This clonotype was seen a few times. The gene calls are TRBV12-3 or TRBV12-4 and TRBJ1-2; D unclear. Trimming removed 5 bases at V and 7 bases at J, with 11 bases between. The CDR3 spans 12 residues. The CDR3 nucleotides are TGTGCCAGCAGTCTGTTGGCCGGTGGCTACACCTTC. Protein product: CASSLLAGGYTF.

The DNA for the CDR3 is TGTGCCAGCACCGAGAGTGCGGGGAACACCGGGGAGCTGTTTTTT. Translating it yields CASTESAGNTGELFF. The rearrangement joins TRBV6-1 to TRBJ2-2; the D gene is possibly TRBD2 (5 bases). The CDR3 has 15 amino acids. CDR1 is MNHNS and CDR2 is SASEGT in the germline V gene. The V gene lost 7 bases and the J gene lost 1 base, with 13 bases spanning the gap.

Only a few counts were recorded for this clonotype. The chain joins TRBV19 to TRBJ1-6; D remains ambiguous. Germline CDR1 reads LNHDA; CDR2 reads SQIVND (reference sequence). Trimming took off 6 bases at V and 1 base at J, with 13 bases between the two ends. The CDR3 contains 16 residues. DNA for the CDR3: TGTGCCAGTAGCGGAGCCGACCCTTCCTATAATTCACCCCTCCACTTT. It translates to CASSGADPSYNSPLHF.

This chain uses TRBV9 with TRBJ2-1, with a possible D match to TRBD2 (6 bases). The length of the CDR3 is 14 residues. The germline V gene has CDR1 SGDLS and CDR2 YYNGEE. V lost 2 bases, J lost 5 bases, and 11 bases lay in between. The CDR3 bases are TGTGCCAGCAGCGTTGGCGGGGCGAACAATGAGCAGTTCTTC. This translates into CASSVGGANNEQFF.

This clonotype has only a few counts. The chain couples TRBV11-2 to TRBJ2-5; no clear D gene. The J call is uncertain, as TRBJ2-1 better fits the DNA end. The CDR3 has 13 amino acids. Per the germline V gene, CDR1 is SGHAT and CDR2 is FQNNGV. CDR3 protein: CASSPPGRYEQFF. The CDR3 nucleotides read TGTGCCAGCAGCCCCCCCGGTAGATATGAGCAGTTCTTC.

The CDR3 here is CSVGGGTFYEQYF. The CDR3 region has the DNA TGCAGCGTTGGGGGGGGGACTTTTTACGAGCAGTACTTC. The V gene is TRBV29-1, the J gene TRBJ2-7; TRBD2 aligns across 7 bases. The CDR3 covers 13 residues. Germline V gene sequence: CDR1 SQVTM, CDR2 ANQGSEA. V dropped 4 bases and J dropped 4; count of bases not matched to a gene: 7.

Only a few counts were recorded for this clonotype. The J gene is TRBJ2-5, the V gene TRBV4-2; 9 positions match TRBD2. The DNA end favors TRBJ2-1, so the J call may be wrong. The CDR3 has 18 residues. CDR1 is LGHNA, CDR2 YNFKEQ, per germline. The CDR3 bases are TGTGCCAGCAGCCTCATATTATCCGGGACTAGCCCAGATAATGAGCAGTTCTTC. Residues: CASSLILSGTSPDNEQFF.

This clonotype was counted a few times. The gene calls are TRBV10-3 and TRBJ1-1; D possibly corresponds to TRBD1 (6 bases). The CDR3 spans 15 residues. Per germline, CDR1 ENHRY and CDR2 SYGVKD. V was cut by 6 bases and J by 0 bases, with 14 bases left in between. CDR3 bases: TGTGCCATCAGACAGCTAACAGGGCTGAACACTGAAGCTTTCTTT. Protein sequence: CAIRQLTGLNTEAFF.

The V gene is TRBV5-1, the J gene TRBJ2-5; TRBD1 matches 7 bases. Germline V CDR1 and CDR2: SGHRS, YFSETQ. With 1 base clipped from V and 5 bases from J, the junction kept 8 bases outside the gene matches. The CDR3 extends over 15 amino acids. The CDR3 spells CASSLTGATRETQYF. In nucleotides, the CDR3 is TGCGCCAGCAGCTTGACAGGGGCTACTCGGGAGACCCAGTACTTC.

V gene TRBV2 combines with J gene TRBJ2-1, with D hard to call. The CDR3 is 11 amino acids. The V gene's germline CDR1 is SNHLY and CDR2 FYNNEI. V was cut by 4 bases and J by 13 bases, with 11 bases left in between. CDR3 DNA sequence: TGTGCCAGCAGTGGGGAACTACGACAGTTCTTC. Protein: CASSGELRQFF.

Only a few counts were recorded for this clonotype. This chain links TRBV5-1 with TRBJ2-7, with D possibly TRBD2 on 6 matching bases. V was trimmed by 5 bases and J by 4 bases, leaving 22 bases between them. The germline gives CDR1 SGHRS, CDR2 YFSETQ. CDR3 length: 16 amino acids. Here the CDR3 DNA reads TGCGCCAGCAGTCCGGACCTCTCCGGGGGTGCTTACGAGCAGTACTTC. Its protein is CASSPDLSGGAYEQYF.

The rearrangement links TRBV12-3 or TRBV12-4 to TRBJ1-5; 8 bases fit TRBD1. This CDR3 is 13 amino acids long. The trim removed 11 bases at V and 7 bases at J, leaving 10 bases unmatched. Here the CDR3 reads CAGTGQGGQPQHF. The DNA for the CDR3 is TGTGCCGGCACAGGACAGGGCGGGCAGCCCCAGCATTTT.

This clonotype was observed a handful of times. This chain connects TRBV6-5 to TRBJ2-2; 10 positions match TRBD1. CDR1 MNHEY and CDR2 SVGAGI come from the germline V gene. Trimming removed 6 bases from V and 5 bases from J; junction bases left unmatched: 6. The CDR3 runs 15 residues. The DNA for the CDR3 is TGTGCCAGCAGCCTGACAGGGGGCAGGACCGGGGAGCTGTTTTTT. Translating it yields CASSLTGGRTGELFF.

The rearrangement links TRBV6-5 to TRBJ2-5; 10 nucleotides match TRBD2. The end of the DNA aligns better with TRBJ2-1, so the J call may be wrong. Germline CDR1 reads MNHEY; CDR2 reads SVGAGI. The CDR3 covers 18 residues. CDR3 bases: TGTGCCAGCAGTTTCGGGACAGAAAGACTAGCGGGCCACAATGAGCAGTTCTTC. It yields the protein CASSFGTERLAGHNEQFF.

V usage is TRBV29-1 and J usage is TRBJ2-4; possible D gene TRBD1, 5 bases. V was trimmed by 4 bases and J by 2 bases, leaving 9 bases between them. This CDR3 is 13 amino acids long. CDR1 and CDR2 (germline): SQVTM, ANQGSEA. The CDR3 coding sequence is TGCAGCGTTGCTCAGGGCCCCAAAAACATTCAGTACTTC. Its translation is CSVAQGPKNIQYF.